A selection of T cell receptor beta chains follows, all from one sample in a study of cytomegalovirus exposure and HLA in healthy donors. Assay: immunoSEQ multiplex PCR; the TCRdb copy retains only in-frame clones and omits some. The data show about 57,000 clones, approximately 83% seen once. Input material: PBMCs. These receptors all stem from a man between 25 and 39 years old in good health and CMV-seronegative. Each CDR3 is given with its conserved first and last residue. D genes are given only for firm matches. Size is omitted from some rows. Given values are once, few, many or a class for expanded clones.

-	-	TRBV4-3	14	TRBJ1-1	TGCGCCAGCAGCCGCCTCGTCCAGGGGACTGAAGCTTTCTTT	CASSRLVQGTEAFF
-	few	TRBV2	13	TRBJ1-2	TGTGCCAGCACGAATGCGGGTGACTATGGCTACACCTTC	CASTNAGDYGYTF
TRBD1	-	TRBV19	13	TRBJ2-1	TGTGCCAGTAGCCCTGACAGGGGCAATGAGCAGTTCTTC	CASSPDRGNEQFF
-	-	TRBV5-4	11	TRBJ1-2	TGTGCCAGCAGCCCCGGGATGGGCTACACCTTC	CASSPGMGYTF
-	-	TRBV21-1	16	TRBJ2-1	TGTGCCAGCAGCCCTACCACAGGGGTTTCCTACAATGAGCAGTTCTTC	CASSPTTGVSYNEQFF
TRBD1	-	TRBV7-2	15	TRBJ2-7	TGTGCCAGCAGCCTAAGGTGGACAGGCTCCTACGAGCAGTACTTC	CASSLRWTGSYEQYF
-	-	TRBV5-8	16	TRBJ2-7	TGTGCCAGCAGCTTTCCTACGGCAGGGTTTCCCTACGAGCAGTACTTC	CASSFPTAGFPYEQYF
-	-	TRBV7-9	14	TRBJ1-5	TGTGCCAGCAGCCCGGGAGGGGGGAATCAGCCCCAGCATTTT	CASSPGGGNQPQHF
-	-	TRBV7-2	15	TRBJ1-4	TGTGCCAGCAGCTTATCGGCAGGGCAAAATGAAAAACTGTTTTTT	CASSLSAGQNEKLFF
-	-	TRBV4-1	15	TRBJ2-7	TGCGCCAGCAGCCCTATAACTGGCAGTCAGCGGGAGCAGTACTTC	CASSPITGSQREQYF
-	-	TRBV10-1	14	TRBJ2-3	TGCGCCAGCAGTTTTAACAGGGCCACAGATACGCAGTATTTT	CASSFNRATDTQYF
-	-	TRBV10-3	15	TRBJ2-1	TGTGCCATCAGTAACCGGGACTCTCTCCATCCGGAGCAGTTCTTC	CAISNRDSLHPEQFF
TRBD1	once	TRBV4-1	18	TRBJ2-1	TGCGCCAGCAGCCAAGGATTAAGGGGGCCCGAAATTTACAATGAGCAGTTCTTC	CASSQGLRGPEIYNEQFF